The rows below give T cell receptor beta chains drawn from one sample of a study of human T cells and chemical hapten exposure. Each CDR3 protein gets one entry after TCRdb re-called the RACE reads with MiXCR. The sample has about 69,000 distinct CDR3 sequences, around a tenth seen once; the top ten hold around 6.8%. The sample here was whole blood, taken in connection with sensitization to the hapten diphenylcyclopropenone (DPC). Every receptor here comes from a woman between 45 and 60 years old with alopecia areata. Some clones in this sample may be carry-over from other donors' samples. Each CDR3 is given with its conserved first and last residue. D genes are given only for firm matches. Rows give clone size only sometimes, using once, few, many, or a class for an expanded clone.

TRBV7-9	TRBJ1-1	-	many	TGTGCCAGCAGCTTAGGTAGAGGCTGGGACACTGAAGCTTTCTTT	CASSLGRGWDTEAFF
TRBV19	TRBJ1-5	-	many	TGTGCCATCACCCCGTCGGCAGGGGAACGGGTAGGCCGAAATCAGCCCCAGCATTTT	CAITPSAGERVGRNQPQHF
TRBV9	TRBJ1-5	-	-	TGTGCCAGCAGCGTAGGCGCCGGGACTGCTAATCAGCCCCAGCATTTT	CASSVGAGTANQPQHF
TRBV3-1	TRBJ1-3	-	many	TGTGCCAGCAGCCAAGATCGGTTCCGGCGCTCTGGAAACACCATATATTTT	CASSQDRFRRSGNTIYF
TRBV5-1	TRBJ2-3	-	many	TGCGCCAGCAGCAGAGCCGGGACTAGCACAGATACGCAGTATTTT	CASSRAGTSTDTQYF
TRBV3-1	TRBJ2-7	-	-	TGTGCCAGCAGCCCCCCCGGGACCCAGAGCTCCTACGAGCAGTACTTC	CASSPPGTQSSYEQYF
TRBV29-1	TRBJ2-7	-	-	TGCAGCGTTGCGGAAGGGTACGAGCAGTACTTC	CSVAEGYEQYF
TRBV6-5	TRBJ2-7	TRBD1	many	TGTGCCAGCAGTACAACAGGGGGACGCGAGCAGTACTTC	CASSTTGGREQYF
TRBV30	TRBJ2-1	-	few	TGTGCCTGGTCCGAAGGGGCAGGATCGTACAATGAGCAGTTCTTC	CAWSEGAGSYNEQFF
TRBV5-1	TRBJ2-2	-	-	TGCGCCAGCAGCTTGAACGAGGCCCGGAGCGCCGGGGAGCTGTTTTTT	CASSLNEARSAGELFF
TRBV19	TRBJ1-1	-	many	TGTGCCAGTAGCCTCCGGGACAACGAAGCTTTCTTT	CASSLRDNEAFF
TRBV6-6	TRBJ1-5	-	many	TGTGCCAGCACTGGACAGTTTAGCAATCAGCCCCAGCATTTT	CASTGQFSNQPQHF
TRBV21-1	TRBJ2-1	-	-	TGTGCCAGCAGCATTAGCCGGGTGGCTAGCGGGGAGCAGTATCCGGGCAATGAGCAGTTCTTC	CASSISRVASGEQYPGNEQFF
TRBV7-2	TRBJ2-3	TRBD2	many	TGTGCCAGCAGCTTAACCCTTTCTAGCGGGAGATGGGTCACAGATACGCAGTATTTT	CASSLTLSSGRWVTDTQYF
TRBV5-1	TRBJ2-3	-	many	TGCGCCAGCAGCTTGGATACCACAGATACGCAGTATTTT	CASSLDTTDTQYF
TRBV30	TRBJ2-3	TRBD2	many	TGTGCCTGGAGCCAAAAAGGGACTAGCGGGAGTATTACAGATACGCAGTATTTT	CAWSQKGTSGSITDTQYF
TRBV9	TRBJ1-4	-	-	TGTGCCAGCAGCGTGAACAGGGCGGTCGGTGAAAAACTGTTTTTT	CASSVNRAVGEKLFF
TRBV11-1	TRBJ2-1	TRBD2	many	TGTGCCAGCAGCGAACTAAGCGGGGGTTACAATGAGCAGTTCTTC	CASSELSGGYNEQFF
TRBV9	TRBJ2-3	-	-	TGTGCCAGCAGCGTAGGCACAGGGACAGATACGCAGTATTTT	CASSVGTGTDTQYF
TRBV3-1	TRBJ2-5	TRBD2	many	TGTGCCAGCAGCCAAGTATCTAGCGGGAGTGGCGAGTACTTC	CASSQVSSGSGEYF
TRBV7-3	TRBJ2-1	-	-	TGTGCCAGCAGCTTAAACAGGTTGAGCAATGAGCAGTTCTTC	CASSLNRLSNEQFF
TRBV7-6	TRBJ2-5	TRBD2	-	TGTGCCAGCAGCTTAGTGGTCAGCGGGAAAGAGACCCAGTACTTC	CASSLVVSGKETQYF
TRBV12-3/TRBV12-4	TRBJ2-5	-	many	TGTGCCAGCAGCCTGAGCCGTAGCAACCAAGAGACCCAGTACTTC	CASSLSRSNQETQYF
TRBV5-4	TRBJ2-1	TRBD2	many	TGTGCCAGCAGTCCGGGACTAGCGGGGGCCTACAATGAGCAGTTCTTC	CASSPGLAGAYNEQFF
TRBV29-1	TRBJ2-5	TRBD2	-	TGCAGCGTTGTGGGGCTAGCGGGAGGGACGGGAAACCAAGAGACCCAGTACTTC	CSVVGLAGGTGNQETQYF
TRBV18	TRBJ1-1	-	-	TGTGCCAGCTCACGGGGACCCCCGAACACTGAAGCTTTCTTT	CASSRGPPNTEAFF
TRBV9	TRBJ2-2	-	many	TGTGCCAGCAGCGAGAATCACGCGAACACCGGGGAGCTGTTTTTT	CASSENHANTGELFF
TRBV20-1	TRBJ2-3	-	-	TGCAGTGCTAGAGGGTTAGGGGGACACCTATCCACAGATACGCAGTATTTT	CSARGLGGHLSTDTQYF
TRBV9	TRBJ2-3	-	many	TGTGCCAGCAGCGTAGGAGTGGCAGATACGCAGTATTTT	CASSVGVADTQYF
TRBV7-6	TRBJ1-2	-	-	TGTGCCAGCAGCTTAGCGTGGTCGGCTCCGGATGGCTACACCTTC	CASSLAWSAPDGYTF
TRBV29-1	TRBJ1-2	-	many	TGCAGCGTTGAAGCGGGGGCAAATAACTATGGCTACACCTTC	CSVEAGANNYGYTF
TRBV4-2	TRBJ1-3	-	many	TGTGCCAGCAGCCTTCGGCCAAGCTCTGGAAACACCATATATTTT	CASSLRPSSGNTIYF
TRBV7-8	TRBJ2-7	-	-	TGTGCCAGCAGCTTAGTCAACCGGCTACAGGCCTACGAGCAGTACTTC	CASSLVNRLQAYEQYF
TRBV20-1	TRBJ2-2	-	many	TGCAGTGCTTCGGTCGACAGTAACACCGGGGAGCTGTTTTTT	CSASVDSNTGELFF
TRBV24-1	TRBJ2-3	-	many	TGTGCCACCAGTGAATCTGCAGGGAGCGCAGATACGCAGTATTTT	CATSESAGSADTQYF
TRBV20-1	TRBJ2-7	TRBD2	many	TGCAGTGCTAGGGACCTTAGCGGGAGCGGCTACGAGCAGTACTTC	CSARDLSGSGYEQYF
TRBV4-1	TRBJ1-1	-	many	TGCGCCAGCAGCACCGGGACCTGGCAAGCTTTCTTT	CASSTGTWQAFF
TRBV7-2	TRBJ2-1	-	many	TGTGCCAGCAGCTTAGCGCTGGGGGTGCGGGACTACAATGAGCAGTTCTTC	CASSLALGVRDYNEQFF
TRBV3-1	TRBJ2-3	TRBD2	many	TGTGCCAGCAGCCAGCGCGGGAGGGAGACTACGCAGTATTTT	CASSQRGRETTQYF
TRBV7-8	TRBJ2-7	-	many	TGTGCCAGCAGCGAGAGGGACCGTTCGCAGTACTTC	CASSERDRSQYF